This T cell receptor beta chain was found in a study of blood T cells in healthy people across ages. Study-level background: Template switching captured about one barcoded beta molecule per two T cells.

As for this clonotype: The antigen is undetermined.

Together with a sample-barcoded 5' primer, a J-beta primer mix was included in a second PCR lasting about 6 to 11 cycles. MiXCR was run by TCRdb on the 5' RACE reads, yielding one entry per CDR3 protein. This table holds over 1,500,000 distinct CDR3 sequences, around 40% found once. Trimming removed 2 bases from V and 6 bases from J; junction bases left unmatched: 5. The CDR3 length is 15 residues. Per germline, CDR1 SGDLS and CDR2 YYNGEE. The donors, aged roughly 6 to 90, were healthy Caucasians from Russia. Study-wide results and limits: Among long-lived donors, naive CD4+ cells were more numerous and diversity higher than in aged donors.

Sequences were obtained from blood. The TCR was taken from a human donor in good health. The chain is built from TRBV9 and TRBJ1-6; the match to TRBD1 covers 7 bases. This chain's CDR3 is CASSVLQGTNSPLHF. The CDR3 nucleotides read TGTGCCAGCAGCGTCTTACAGGGGACTAATTCACCCCTCCACTTT.